This T cell receptor beta chain comes out of a study of blood T cells in healthy people across ages. A sample-barcoded 5' primer and a J-beta primer mix were used in a second PCR of about 6 to 11 cycles. TCRdb re-analysed the 5' RACE reads in MiXCR, keeping a single row per CDR3 protein. This table has 500,000 to 550,000 distinct CDR3 sequences, 20% to 30% appearing once. Each donor supplied approximately 10 milliliters of peripheral blood. V gave up 5 bases and J gave up 0 bases; unmatched junction bases: 10. Germline CDR1 reads SGHAT; CDR2 reads FQNNGV. The length of the CDR3 is 17 residues. This sample was shared with a second study, whose subject was T cells of mothers and their children.

Material: blood. The clonotype originates from a boy aged 5-17 years in good health. V and J are TRBV11-2 and TRBJ2-3; 8 positions agree with TRBD2. CDR3 loop: CASSPGLDLFSTDTQYF. The CDR3 DNA reads TGTGCCAGCAGCCCGGGACTAGACCTTTTTAGCACAGATACGCAGTATTTT. Using reference TRBV11-2 and TRBJ2-3 for the parts outside the CDR3, the full variable domain is EAGVAQSPRYKIIEKRQSVAFWCNPISGHATLYWYQQILGQGPKLLIQFQNNGVVDDSQLPKDRFSAERLKGVDSTLKIQPAKLEDSAVYLCASSPGLDLFSTDTQYFGPGTRLTVL.